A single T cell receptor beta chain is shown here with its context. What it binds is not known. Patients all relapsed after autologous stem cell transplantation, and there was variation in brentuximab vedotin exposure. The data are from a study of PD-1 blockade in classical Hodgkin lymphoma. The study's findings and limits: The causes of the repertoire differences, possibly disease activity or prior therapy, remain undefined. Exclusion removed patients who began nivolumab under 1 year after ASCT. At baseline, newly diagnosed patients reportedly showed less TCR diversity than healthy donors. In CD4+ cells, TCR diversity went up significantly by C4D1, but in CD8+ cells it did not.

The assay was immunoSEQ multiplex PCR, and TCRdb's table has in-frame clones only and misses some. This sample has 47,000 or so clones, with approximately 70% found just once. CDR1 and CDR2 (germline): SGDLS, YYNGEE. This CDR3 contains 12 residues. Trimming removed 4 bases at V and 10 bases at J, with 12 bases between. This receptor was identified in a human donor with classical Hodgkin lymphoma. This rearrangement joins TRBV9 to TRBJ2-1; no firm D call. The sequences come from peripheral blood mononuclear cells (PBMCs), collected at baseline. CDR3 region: CASSPLGVEQFF. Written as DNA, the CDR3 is TGTGCCAGCAGCCCCCTGGGCGTGGAGCAGTTCTTC.